Reported below is one T cell receptor (beta chain). A second 7 to 11 cycle PCR used barcoded and J-beta primers. Each cDNA molecule was tagged by a template-switch adaptor with 12 random nucleotides. There were at least 3 million CDR3-containing paired-end reads obtained from each sample. TCRdb reprocessed the 5' RACE reads via MiXCR and lists one record per CDR3 protein. The sample has approximately 1,700,000 distinct CDR3 sequences, 39% seen once. The sample comes from a study of blood T cells in healthy people across ages. After removal of 3 bases from V and 8 bases from J, the junction contained 9 bases not matched to a gene. This CDR3 comprises 15 residues. The germline V gene has CDR1 MGHRA and CDR2 YSYEKL.

This sequence was found in a human donor in good health. Sequenced input: blood. The rearrangement joins TRBV4-1 to TRBJ1-2; 10 bases fit TRBD1. The chain's CDR3 is CASSHPDRGQGGYTF. Written as DNA, the CDR3 is TGCGCCAGCAGCCACCCCGACAGGGGGCAAGGGGGCTACACCTTC.